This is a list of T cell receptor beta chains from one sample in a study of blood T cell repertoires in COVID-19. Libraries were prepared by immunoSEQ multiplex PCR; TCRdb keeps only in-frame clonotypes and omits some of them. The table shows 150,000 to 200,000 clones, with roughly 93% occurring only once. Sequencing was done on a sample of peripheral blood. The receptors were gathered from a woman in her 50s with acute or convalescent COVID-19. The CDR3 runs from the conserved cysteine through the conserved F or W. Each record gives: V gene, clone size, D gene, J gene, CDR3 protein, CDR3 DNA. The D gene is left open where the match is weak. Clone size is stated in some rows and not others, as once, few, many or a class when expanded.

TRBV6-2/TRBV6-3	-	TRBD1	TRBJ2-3	CASSCRQGKDTQYF	TGTGCCAGCAGTTGTCGACAGGGCAAAGATACGCAGTATTTT
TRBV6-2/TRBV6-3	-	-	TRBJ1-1	CASSFGGGITEAFF	TGTGCCAGCAGCTTCGGAGGCGGTATCACTGAAGCTTTCTTT
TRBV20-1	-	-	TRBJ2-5	CSARDQETQYF	TGCAGTGCTAGAGATCAGGAGACCCAGTACTTC
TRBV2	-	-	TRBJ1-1	CASSGFEQPNEAFF	TGTGCCAGCAGCGGTTTCGAACAGCCTAATGAAGCTTTCTTT
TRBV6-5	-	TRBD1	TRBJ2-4	CASSPTGNKNIQYF	TGTGCCAGCAGCCCGACAGGGAATAAAAACATTCAGTACTTC
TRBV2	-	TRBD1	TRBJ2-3	CASRDHPGQGKDTQYF	TGTGCCAGCAGGGACCATCCGGGACAGGGGAAAGATACGCAGTATTTT
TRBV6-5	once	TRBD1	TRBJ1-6	CATTGGAYNSPLHF	TGTGCCACCACAGGGGGCGCCTATAATTCACCCCTCCACTTT
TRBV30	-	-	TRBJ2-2	CAWSLGAGGELFF	TGTGCCTGGAGTTTGGGGGCCGGCGGGGAGCTGTTTTTT
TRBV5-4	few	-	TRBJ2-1	CASSLDSGPGNEQFF	TGTGCCAGCAGCTTGGATAGCGGACCGGGGAATGAGCAGTTCTTC
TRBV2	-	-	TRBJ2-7	CASSDTGNAHEQYF	TGTGCCAGCAGTGACACCGGGAACGCCCACGAGCAGTACTTC
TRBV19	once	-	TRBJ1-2	CASTEDGLYGYTF	TGTGCCAGTACGGAAGACGGACTCTATGGCTACACCTTC
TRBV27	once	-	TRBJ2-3	CASSLGGRSDTQYF	TGTGCCAGCAGTTTAGGAGGGAGGTCAGATACGCAGTATTTT
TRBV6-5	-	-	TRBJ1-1	CASSYSSDPGYTEAFF	TGTGCCAGCAGTTACTCGTCGGACCCGGGATACACTGAAGCTTTCTTT
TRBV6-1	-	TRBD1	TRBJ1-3	CASSDRQGIAGAGNTIYF	TGTGCCAGCAGTGATAGACAGGGAATAGCAGGAGCTGGAAACACCATATATTTT
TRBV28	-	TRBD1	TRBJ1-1	CAIHPTGHRNTEAFF	TGTGCCATCCACCCGACAGGGCATAGGAACACTGAAGCTTTCTTT
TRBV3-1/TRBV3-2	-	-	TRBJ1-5	CASSPRPGDKDQPQHF	TGTGCCAGCAGCCCGAGACCGGGGGATAAGGATCAGCCCCAGCATTTT
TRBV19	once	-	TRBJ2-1	CASTISLGASNEQFF	TGTGCCAGTACGATCTCCTTGGGGGCCAGCAATGAGCAGTTCTTC
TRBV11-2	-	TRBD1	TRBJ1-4	CASSYRGATNEKLFF	TGTGCCAGCAGTTACAGGGGAGCAACTAATGAAAAACTGTTTTTT
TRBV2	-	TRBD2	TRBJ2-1	CASSVGTSGSNKEQFF	TGTGCCAGCAGCGTCGGGACTAGCGGGAGTAATAAGGAGCAGTTCTTC
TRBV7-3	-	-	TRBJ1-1	CASSPQPGNTEAFF	TGTGCCAGCAGCCCGCAACCAGGGAACACTGAAGCTTTCTTT
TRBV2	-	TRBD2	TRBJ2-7	CASSTSGGFQQYF	TGTGCCAGCAGTACTAGCGGGGGGTTTCAGCAGTACTTC
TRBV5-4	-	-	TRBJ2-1	CACRDSFYNEQFF	TGTGCCTGCCGGGACTCCTTTTACAATGAGCAGTTCTTC
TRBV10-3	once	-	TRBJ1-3	CAISPGTIGNTIYF	TGTGCCATCAGCCCCGGGACAATTGGAAACACCATATATTTT
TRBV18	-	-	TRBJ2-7	CASSPGAYEQYF	TGTGCCAGCTCACCAGGGGCTTACGAGCAGTACTTC
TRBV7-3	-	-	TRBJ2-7	CASSFRTFLIRSYEQYF	TGTGCCAGCAGCTTCCGGACATTCTTGATCCGGTCCTACGAGCAGTACTTC
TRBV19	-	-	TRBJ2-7	CASSSGPSSYEQYF	TGTGCCAGTAGTAGCGGGCCTAGCTCCTACGAGCAGTACTTC
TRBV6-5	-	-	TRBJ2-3	CASSYSTWQGPDTQYF	TGTGCCAGCAGTTACTCGACATGGCAGGGCCCGGATACGCAGTATTTT
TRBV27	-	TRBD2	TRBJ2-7	CASSPARTSGRGHEQYF	TGTGCCAGCAGTCCCGCTCGGACTAGCGGGAGAGGTCACGAGCAGTACTTC
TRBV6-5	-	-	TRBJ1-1	CASSRGNTEAFF	TGTGCCAGCAGCCGGGGTAACACTGAAGCTTTCTTT
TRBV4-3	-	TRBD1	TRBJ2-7	CASSPRTGSYEQYF	TGCGCCAGCAGCCCTAGGACAGGGTCCTACGAGCAGTACTTC
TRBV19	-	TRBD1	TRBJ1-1	CASTEGTGLFRRHDTEAFF	TGTGCCAGTACCGAGGGGACAGGGTTATTCCGTCGACACGACACTGAAGCTTTCTTT
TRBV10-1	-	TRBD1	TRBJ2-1	CASSESRGTGGDEQFF	TGCGCCAGCAGTGAGTCGAGGGGAACAGGGGGTGATGAGCAGTTCTTC
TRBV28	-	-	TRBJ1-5	CASVEGLGSNQPQHF	TGTGCCAGCGTGGAGGGGCTGGGTAGCAATCAGCCCCAGCATTTT
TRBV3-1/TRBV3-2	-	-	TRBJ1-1	CASSQGGSMNTEAFF	TGTGCCAGCAGCCAAGGCGGGTCCATGAACACTGAAGCTTTCTTT
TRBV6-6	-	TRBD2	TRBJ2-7	CASSYTNPIGRVEQYF	TGTGCCAGCAGTTACACCAATCCAATTGGGAGGGTCGAGCAGTACTTC
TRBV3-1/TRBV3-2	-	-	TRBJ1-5	CASSPDRFLGNQPQHF	TGTGCCAGCAGCCCCGACAGGTTCTTGGGGAATCAGCCCCAGCATTTT
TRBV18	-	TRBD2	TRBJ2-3	CASSLTGGQDTQYF	TGTGCCAGCTCCCTAACGGGGGGGCAAGATACGCAGTATTTT
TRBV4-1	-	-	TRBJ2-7	CASSQEPEGEQYF	TGCGCCAGCAGCCAAGAGCCCGAGGGCGAGCAGTACTTC
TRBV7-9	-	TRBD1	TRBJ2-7	CASSLQGQGKAYEQYF	TGTGCCAGCAGCCTACAAGGACAGGGGAAGGCCTACGAGCAGTACTTC
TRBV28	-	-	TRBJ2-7	CASSAGELGEQYF	TGTGCCAGCAGTGCAGGGGAGCTGGGCGAGCAGTACTTC
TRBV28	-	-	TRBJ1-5	CASSLVNARGNQPQHF	TGTGCCAGCAGTTTGGTGAATGCCAGGGGAAATCAGCCCCAGCATTTT